This passage covers 27 T cell receptor beta chains from one sample sequenced in a study of shared clonotypes between healthy human individuals. Profiling relied on immunoSEQ multiplex PCR, and the TCRdb table lists in-frame clones only, not all of them. There are more than 150,000 clones in the sample; 90% to 95% occur only once, and 0.067% lies in the top ten. The sequencing input was naive CD4+ T cells sorted from blood. The subset here: CD45RA+ positively selected. The receptors shown here come from a woman aged 25 to 45 in good health.

The chain carries TRBV2 and TRBJ2-4; no definite D call. The germline V gene encodes CDR1 SNHLY and CDR2 FYNNEI. V gave up 3 bases and J gave up 0 bases, with 9 bases separating them. This CDR3 is 15 amino acids long. CDR3 protein: CASSESGLAKNIQYF. The DNA of the CDR3 is TGTGCCAGCAGTGAGTCGGGCTTAGCCAAAAACATTCAGTACTTC.

The rearrangement uses TRBV7-9 and TRBJ2-2; possibly TRBD1 or TRBD2 for D (5 bases each). Germline V gene sequence: CDR1 SEHNR, CDR2 FQNEAQ (reference sequence). Trimming took 4 bases from V and 0 from J, leaving 12 bases between them. This CDR3 has 16 residues. The DNA for the CDR3 is TGTGCCAGCAGCTCAGGGAGCCGCGCGAACACCGGGGAGCTGTTTTTT. This codes for CASSSGSRANTGELFF.

The chain links TRBV2 to TRBJ1-5, with a possible D match to TRBD1 (5 bases). The CDR3 has 14 residues. Deletions cut 0 bases from V and 6 bases from J, with 9 bases between. Germline values: CDR1 SNHLY, CDR2 FYNNEI. CDR3: CASSEAQGPQPQHF. As DNA, the CDR3 is TGTGCCAGCAGTGAAGCCCAGGGTCCTCAGCCCCAGCATTTT.

The chain is built from TRBV2 and TRBJ2-3; the D is unclear. Germline values: CDR1 SNHLY, CDR2 FYNNEI. The V end lost 3 bases, the J end lost 2 bases, and 6 bases lay between the germline ends. The length of the CDR3 is 13 residues. CDR3 nucleotides: TGTGCCAGCAGTGATGTAACCACAGATACGCAGTATTTT. It encodes CASSDVTTDTQYF. The full variable domain, with the rest looked up from reference TRBV2 and TRBJ2-3, is EPEVTQTPSHQVTQMGQEVILRCVPISNHLYFYWYRQILGQKVEFLVSFYNNEISEKSEIFDDQFSVERPDGSNFTLKIRSTKLEDSAMYFCASSDVTTDTQYFGPGTRLTVL.

V gene TRBV27 combines with J gene TRBJ2-3; TRBD1 agrees at 9 bases. After removal of 5 bases from V and 2 bases from J, the junction contained 5 bases not matched to a gene. In germline, CDR1 is MNHEY, CDR2 SMNVEV (reference sequence). The CDR3 is 15 amino acids. Written as DNA, the CDR3 is TGTGCCAGCAGTCAGGGGACAGGGAACACAGATACGCAGTATTTT. It specifies CASSQGTGNTDTQYF.

The CDR3 reads CASSLKQGQPQHF. CDR3 in DNA: TGTGCCAGCAGCTTAAAACAGGGTCAGCCCCAGCATTTT. The chain is built from TRBV11-1 and TRBJ1-5; the D gene is possibly TRBD1 (6 bases). This CDR3 is 13 amino acids long. In germline, CDR1 is SGHAT, CDR2 FQDESV (reference sequence). With 2 bases removed from V and 6 bases from J, the gap between germline ends came to 8 bases.

This clone showed up just a few times. J is TRBJ1-2 and V is TRBV20-1, with no clear D. Germline CDR1 is DFQATT and CDR2 is SNEGSKA (reference sequence). The CDR3 runs to 11 residues. V shed 2 bases and J shed 6 bases, with 7 bases lying between them. CDR3 in amino acids: CSARRGNGYTF. CDR3 nucleotide sequence: TGCAGTGCTAGACGCGGGAATGGCTACACCTTC.

The CDR3 reads CASSGMSYNEQFF. The CDR3, as DNA: TGTGCCAGCAGCGGGATGTCCTACAATGAGCAGTTCTTC. This chain joins TRBV7-2 and TRBJ2-1; D gene ambiguous. Trimming removed 5 bases from V and 1 base from J, with 6 bases in between. The germline V gene encodes CDR1 SGHTA and CDR2 FQGNSA. The CDR3 loop spans 13 amino acids.

The V and J genes are TRBV4-1 and TRBJ1-4; TRBD1 matches 8 bases. V was pared by 3 bases and J by 7 bases, with 4 bases of the junction left unmatched. The germline V gene has CDR1 MGHRA and CDR2 YSYEKL. The CDR3 totals 14 residues. CDR3 loop: CASSQTGVGEKLFF. The CDR3 nucleotides read TGCGCCAGCAGCCAGACAGGGGTTGGTGAAAAACTGTTTTTT.

The chain is built from TRBV2 and TRBJ1-5; possibly TRBD1 for D (6 bases). This CDR3 comprises 13 residues. Germline CDR1 SNHLY, CDR2 FYNNEI. V was trimmed by 5 bases and J by 6 bases, leaving 11 bases between them. This chain's CDR3 is CASSQGLGQPQHF. In DNA, the CDR3 is TGTGCCAGCAGTCAGGGGCTTGGTCAGCCCCAGCATTTT. The variable domain in full, with the rest retrieved from reference TRBV2 and TRBJ1-5, is EPEVTQTPSHQVTQMGQEVILRCVPISNHLYFYWYRQILGQKVEFLVSFYNNEISEKSEIFDDQFSVERPDGSNFTLKIRSTKLEDSAMYFCASSQGLGQPQHFGDGTRLSIL.

The chain couples TRBV25-1 to TRBJ1-1; weak D call: TRBD1 (5 bases). Germline loops: CDR1 MGHDK, CDR2 SYGVNS. V lost 3 bases to trimming and J lost 6 bases, with 11 bases between them. The CDR3 spans 13 residues. The CDR3 protein is CASSDRDKAEAFF. CDR3 coding DNA: TGTGCCAGCAGTGACAGGGATAAGGCTGAAGCTTTCTTT.

The chain employs TRBV7-3 and TRBJ2-3; TRBD1 or TRBD2 may be the D gene (6 bases each). Trimming took off 1 base at V and 2 bases at J, with 19 bases between the two ends. The germline V gene has CDR1 SGHTA and CDR2 FQGTGA. The CDR3 sequence is 18 residues long. This CDR3 is CASSLKTTRRGDTDTQYF. Written as DNA, the CDR3 is TGTGCCAGCAGCTTAAAGACTACCCGGAGGGGGGACACAGATACGCAGTATTTT.

The gene calls are TRBV11-3 and TRBJ2-7, with TRBD2 identical over 10 bases. J lost 5 bases, V lost 4 bases, and 14 bases had no gene match. Germline lookup yields CDR1 SGHNT and CDR2 YENEEA. The CDR3 length is 17 residues. CDR3 nucleotides: TGTGCCAGCAGCTCGAAGCTAGCGGGAGATTTCGCCCACGAGCAGTACTTC. This codes for CASSSKLAGDFAHEQYF.

J is TRBJ1-1 and V is TRBV29-1; maybe TRBD1 (6 bases). Per germline, CDR1 SQVTM and CDR2 ANQGSEA. CDR3 length equals 14 residues. V dropped 7 bases and J dropped 5 bases, with 20 bases sitting between them. Written as DNA, the CDR3 is TGCAGCGCCAGAATGGGGGGCGCCGGTACTGAAGCTTTCTTT. It codes for CSARMGGAGTEAFF.

The chain employs TRBV5-1 and TRBJ2-7, with D perhaps matching TRBD1 (5 bases). This CDR3 contains 12 residues. The germline V gene has CDR1 SGHRS and CDR2 YFSETQ. V lost 5 bases, J lost 3 bases, and 9 bases lay in between. The chain's CDR3 is CASRDDSYEQYF. The CDR3 nucleotides are TGCGCCAGCAGAGACGACAGCTACGAGCAGTACTTC.

V and J are TRBV6-1 and TRBJ1-5; D might be TRBD1 (5 bases). V gave up 1 base and J gave up 10 bases, with 17 bases separating them. The CDR3 totals 15 residues. Germline V gene data show CDR1 as MNHNS and CDR2 as SASEGT. The CDR3 protein is CASSEGAGLRYPQHF. The CDR3 region has the DNA TGTGCCAGCAGTGAAGGAGCGGGACTCCGTTACCCCCAGCATTTT.

This rearrangement joins TRBV6-5 to TRBJ1-2; D is unclear. Trimming stripped 2 bases from V and 4 bases from J, with 8 bases between. The CDR3 extends over 13 amino acids. From germline, CDR1 is MNHEY and CDR2 SVGAGI. This CDR3 reads CASSYDLIYGYTF. In nucleotides, the CDR3 is TGTGCCAGCAGTTACGACCTAATCTATGGCTACACCTTC.

This clone was counted a few times. This chain joins TRBV5-4 and TRBJ2-7, with D perhaps being TRBD1 or TRBD2 (5 bases each). The CDR3 totals 16 residues. V lost 3 bases, J lost 3 bases, and 19 bases lay in between. Per germline, CDR1 SGHNT and CDR2 YYREEE (reference sequence). For the CDR3, the DNA is TGTGCCAGCAGCTCTGGGTCGGAGGTAGGGGACTACGAGCAGTACTTC. Protein: CASSSGSEVGDYEQYF. Full variable domain (remainder filled in from reference TRBV5-4 and TRBJ2-7): ETGVTQSPTHLIKTRGQQVTLRCSSQSGHNTVSWYQQALGQGPQFIFQYYREEENGRGNFPPRFSGLQFPNYSSELNVNALELDDSALYLCASSSGSEVGDYEQYFGPGTRLTVT.

This chain uses TRBV18 with TRBJ2-7; 7 positions agree with TRBD1. Germline CDR1 reads KGHSH; CDR2 reads LQKENI. The CDR3 is 12 residues long. V gave up 1 base and J gave up 6 bases; unmatched junction bases: 0. The CDR3 nucleotides read TGTGCCAGCTCACCACGACAGGGCGAGCAGTACTTC. It is translated as CASSPRQGEQYF.

The rearrangement joins TRBV13 to TRBJ2-3; D not certain. Germline CDR1 reads PRHDT; CDR2 reads FYEKMQ (reference sequence). This CDR3 has 14 amino acids. Trimming removed 3 bases from V and 4 bases from J, with 11 bases in between. This chain's CDR3 is CASSFQQPPDTQYF. The CDR3 DNA reads as TGTGCCAGCAGCTTTCAGCAGCCTCCAGATACGCAGTATTTT.

The CDR3 DNA follows: TGCAGTGCTTGGGACTACGAGCAGTACTTC. Its translation: CSAWDYEQYF. V gene TRBV20-1 combines with J gene TRBJ2-7; no clear D. The CDR3 totals 10 residues. The V end was cut by 5 bases, the J end by 3 bases, with 5 bases between. The germline V gene encodes CDR1 DFQATT and CDR2 SNEGSKA (reference sequence).

The V and J genes are TRBV18 and TRBJ2-3; TRBD2 matches 8 bases. The CDR3 has 16 residues. The germline V gene encodes CDR1 KGHSH and CDR2 LQKENI. Trimming cost V 3 bases and J 0 bases; bases outside gene matches: 5. The CDR3 reads CASSPRLATSTDTQYF. The DNA of the CDR3 is TGTGCCAGCTCACCCAGACTAGCGACTAGCACAGATACGCAGTATTTT.

This clone was picked up one time. V gene TRBV11-2 combines with J gene TRBJ2-7, with 9 bases matching TRBD1. The junction had 5 bases not matched to a gene; V was cut back by 5 bases and J by 0 bases. Germline assignment: CDR1 SGHAT and CDR2 FQNNGV. The CDR3 has 15 amino acids. The CDR3 is CASSRDRVSSYEQYF. For the CDR3, the DNA is TGTGCCAGCAGCCGGGACAGGGTAAGCTCCTACGAGCAGTACTTC.

This clone appeared a few times. The genes are TRBV28 and TRBJ2-7; 7 bases line up with TRBD2. The CDR3 runs 14 residues. Germline V gene sequence: CDR1 MDHEN, CDR2 SYDVKM. Unmatched junction bases numbered 6, after V lost 7 bases and J lost 0 bases. The CDR3 reads CASIGAGRSYEQYF. Written as DNA, the CDR3 is TGTGCCAGCATCGGAGCGGGGCGCTCCTACGAGCAGTACTTC. Based on the CDR3 plus reference TRBV28 and TRBJ2-7, the full variable domain is DVKVTQSSRYLVKRTGEKVFLECVQDMDHENMFWYRQDPGLGLRLIYFSYDVKMKEKGDIPEGYSVSREKKERFSLILESASTNQTSMYLCASIGAGRSYEQYFGPGTRLTVT.

This chain joins TRBV29-1 and TRBJ1-1; tentatively, D is TRBD1 (5 bases). Germline CDR1 reads SQVTM; CDR2 reads ANQGSEA. V lost 7 bases, J lost 5 bases, and 17 bases lay in between. The CDR3 has 13 residues. Here the CDR3 DNA reads TGCAGCGGAAGGGACGAGGTTTGGACTGAAGCTTTCTTT. This encodes CSGRDEVWTEAFF.

This chain links TRBV10-2 with TRBJ2-7, with TRBD2 identical over 11 bases. V lost 5 bases and J lost 6; bases outside the gene matches: 9. The CDR3 contains 15 residues. The germline gives CDR1 WSHSY, CDR2 SAAADI. This CDR3 reads CASSSIGLAGGEQYF. In DNA form, the CDR3 reads TGCGCCAGCAGTTCCATCGGGCTAGCGGGAGGCGAGCAGTACTTC.

Here the CDR3 DNA reads TGTGCCAGCACCTTCCCCCTGAACACTGAAGCTTTCTTT. This gives the protein CASTFPLNTEAFF. The V gene is TRBV28, the J gene TRBJ1-1; D unresolved. The germline V gene has CDR1 MDHEN and CDR2 SYDVKM. The CDR3 spans 13 residues. The V end lost 7 bases, the J end lost 0 bases, and 9 bases lay between the germline ends.